Each of the 32 T cell receptor beta chains below was sequenced from the same sample in a study of T and B cells in COVID-19 patients (dated by TCRdb to the early 2020s). The instrument given in TCRdb is Illumina MiSeq. TRB rearrangements were amplified by multiplex PCR with BIOMED2 TRB-A/B primer pools. TCRdb handled the public reads itself, with Q25 trimming in fastp and clone calling in MiXCR, and kept productive beta chains. CDR3 protein sequences are deduplicated, and each keeps its most common genes and DNA. In this sample the table shows 18,000 or so distinct CDR3 sequences, 30% to 45% of which occur a single time. The biggest ten clones account for 16% of the sample. Genomic DNA extracted from blood, in amounts of roughly 220-550 ng, served as the starting material for amplifying TRB repertoires. The specimen sequenced was blood. These receptors originate from a human donor with active COVID-19.

This sequence joins TRBV18 and TRBJ1-6; 8 positions match TRBD1. CDR1 and CDR2 from the germline V gene are KGHSH and LQKENI. CDR3 length: 19 residues. The V gene end was trimmed by 1 base and the J gene end by 5 bases; junction bases not matched to a gene: 13. The CDR3, as DNA: TGTGCCAGCTCACCACTCATCCTCCAGGGGGCTAAAAATAATTCACCCCTCCACTTT. Its protein product is CASSPLILQGAKNNSPLHF.

The rearrangement uses TRBV5-6 and TRBJ2-1, with D possibly TRBD2 on 6 matching bases. The V end was cut by 4 bases, the J end by 6 bases, with 17 bases between. Germline V CDR1 and CDR2: SGHDT, YYEEEE. This CDR3 is 15 amino acids long. The CDR3 region has the DNA TGTGCCAGCAGCGTTTTGGTTTCCGGGGGCAATGAGCAGTTCTTC. Amino acid sequence: CASSVLVSGGNEQFF. Combining the CDR3 with reference TRBV5-6 and TRBJ2-1 gives the whole variable domain DAGVTQSPTHLIKTRGQQVTLRCSPKSGHDTVSWYQQALGQGPQFIFQYYEEEERQRGNFPDRFSGHQFPNYSSELNVNALLLGDSALYLCASSVLVSGGNEQFFGPGTRLTVL.

This clonotype appeared a few times. The chain links TRBV18 to TRBJ2-7; the D gene is possibly TRBD2 (5 bases). CDR3 length: 14 residues. Looked up from germline, CDR1 is KGHSH and CDR2 is LQKENI. Trimming took 2 bases from V and 6 from J, leaving 14 bases between them. This chain's CDR3 is CASSPFGEAVEQYF. For the CDR3, the DNA is TGTGCCAGCTCACCATTCGGGGAAGCCGTCGAGCAGTACTTC.

The CDR3 DNA reads as TGCGCCAGCAGCTTGCTCCGTAATTTAGGGGGAAGCGAGCAGTACTTC. As protein: CASSLLRNLGGSEQYF. The chain links TRBV5-1 to TRBJ2-7; possible D gene TRBD1, 6 bases. The CDR3 has 16 amino acids. Germline V CDR1 and CDR2: SGHRS, YFSETQ. With 1 base removed from V and 6 bases from J, the gap between germline ends came to 20 bases.

The rearrangement links TRBV7-9 to TRBJ2-3, with D perhaps TRBD1 or TRBD2 (6 bases each). Germline lookup yields CDR1 SEHNR and CDR2 FQNEAQ (reference sequence). The CDR3 covers 15 residues. V lost 4 bases, J lost 1 base, and 12 bases lay in between. DNA for the CDR3: TGTGCCAGCAGCTCTACTAGGGGGGGCACAGATACGCAGTATTTT. It is translated as CASSSTRGGTDTQYF. The complete variable domain, with remaining parts taken from reference TRBV7-9 and TRBJ2-3, reads DTGVSQNPRHKITKRGQNVTFRCDPISEHNRLYWYRQTLGQGPEFLTYFQNEAQLEKSRLLSDRFSAERPKGSFSTLEIQRTEQGDSAMYLCASSSTRGGTDTQYFGPGTRLTVL.

This clonotype was found once. The chain couples TRBV5-5 to TRBJ1-1, with TRBD1 as a possible D gene (5 bases). This CDR3 contains 14 residues. The V end was cut by 0 bases, the J end by 3 bases, with 9 bases between. Germline values: CDR1 SGHKS, CDR2 YYEKEE (reference sequence). The chain's CDR3 is CASSLGGTDTEAFF. The CDR3 DNA is TGTGCCAGCAGCTTGGGAGGGACGGACACTGAAGCTTTCTTT.

This clonotype was observed a few times. This chain joins TRBV6-6 and TRBJ2-3; D remains unclear. The CDR3 is made up of 13 amino acids. The germline CDR1 and CDR2 sequences are MNHNY and SVGAGI (reference sequence). Deletions cut 0 bases from V and 4 bases from J, with 5 bases between. The CDR3 protein is CASSYSFADTQYF. The CDR3 DNA follows: TGTGCCAGCAGTTACTCGTTTGCAGATACGCAGTATTTT.

This chain uses TRBV6-1 with TRBJ1-2; the D gene is possibly TRBD1 (6 bases). The germline V gene has CDR1 MNHNS and CDR2 SASEGT. The CDR3 consists of 15 residues. Deletions cut 4 bases from V and 4 bases from J, with 16 bases between. The CDR3 sequence is CASSGWDTYSYGYTF. As DNA, the CDR3 is TGTGCCAGCAGTGGATGGGACACCTACTCCTATGGCTACACCTTC.

In this sample, this clonotype turned up many times. The chain recombines TRBV19 with TRBJ1-6; 7 positions agree with TRBD1. Germline-derived CDR1 and CDR2 are LNHDA and SQIVND (reference sequence). CDR3 length: 17 amino acids. Trimming took 6 bases from V and 0 from J; bases not matched to a gene: 8. This CDR3 is CASRPGQASSYNSPLHF. The CDR3 DNA reads as TGTGCCAGTAGACCCGGACAGGCCAGCTCCTATAATTCACCCCTCCACTTT.

This clonotype has only a few counts. The chain combines TRBV7-6 with TRBJ2-3; 13 bases are shared with TRBD2. After removal of 4 bases from V and 6 bases from J, the junction contained 10 bases not matched to a gene. Germline V gives CDR1 SGHVS, CDR2 FNYEAQ. The CDR3 sequence is 17 residues long. Here the CDR3 reads CASSSGLAGALSDTQYF. As DNA, the CDR3 is TGTGCCAGCAGCTCCGGACTAGCGGGGGCCCTATCGGATACGCAGTATTTT.

This sequence joins TRBV7-6 and TRBJ2-5; the match to TRBD2 covers 8 bases. Trimming cost V 5 bases and J 2 bases; bases outside gene matches: 10. The CDR3 sequence is 16 residues long. The germline V gene encodes CDR1 SGHVS and CDR2 FNYEAQ. CDR3 DNA sequence: TGTGCCAGCAGCCCTACGGGGGGGAGGAGTCAAGAGACCCAGTACTTC. It yields the protein CASSPTGGRSQETQYF.

This clonotype was seen once. The CDR3 nucleotides are TGTGCCACCAGCAGAGATAAAAAGGGGGGGGGCACTGAAGCTTTCTTT. It is translated as CATSRDKKGGGTEAFF. The chain has TRBV15 and TRBJ1-1; D perhaps matches TRBD1 (6 bases). The germline CDR1 and CDR2 sequences are LNHNV and YYDKDF (reference sequence). V was trimmed by 0 bases and J by 4 bases, leaving 15 bases between them. CDR3 length: 16 amino acids.

V and J are TRBV19 and TRBJ1-2; 8 bases are shared with TRBD1. The CDR3 covers 14 residues. V lost 8 bases to trimming and J lost 8 bases; unmatched junction nucleotides: 13. The germline V gene has CDR1 LNHDA and CDR2 SQIVND (reference sequence). The CDR3 DNA reads TGTGCCAGTGAGGACAGGGCTCTTGGATCGGGCTACACCTTC. The encoded protein is CASEDRALGSGYTF.

This chain links TRBV10-3 with TRBJ1-3; TRBD1 might be the D (6 bases). This CDR3 is 15 amino acids long. The V end was cut by 0 bases, the J end by 8 bases, with 14 bases between. Germline V gene sequence: CDR1 ENHRY, CDR2 SYGVKD. CDR3 loop: CAISESRGGAHTIYF. Here the CDR3 DNA reads TGTGCCATCAGTGAGTCAAGGGGGGGCGCCCACACCATATATTTT.

This clonotype has only a few counts. The genes are TRBV27 and TRBJ1-2, with TRBD1 as a possible D gene (5 bases). Trimming took 2 bases from V and 5 from J, leaving 15 bases between them. Germline CDR1 reads MNHEY; CDR2 reads SMNVEV (reference sequence). CDR3 size: 15 residues. The CDR3 here is CASSLRGRGGYGYTF. The CDR3 DNA follows: TGTGCCAGCAGTTTAAGGGGTCGTGGAGGGTATGGCTACACCTTC.

This clonotype has more than one count but fewer than ten. This chain joins TRBV27 and TRBJ2-7, with 8 bases lining up with TRBD2. This CDR3 is built from 15 residues. The V segment lost 8 bases and the J segment 2 bases; nucleotides outside the gene matches: 11. Germline-derived CDR1 and CDR2 are MNHEY and SMNVEV (reference sequence). CDR3 nucleotide sequence: TGTGCCAGCCGACTTTGGAGCGGGGGCCCCTACGAGCAGTACTTC. It yields the protein CASRLWSGGPYEQYF.

CDR3 loop: CASREQGENTEAFF. The CDR3 DNA reads as TGCGCCAGCAGGGAACAGGGGGAGAACACTGAAGCTTTCTTT. The V and J genes are TRBV10-1 and TRBJ1-6; 8 nucleotides line up with TRBD1. The end of the DNA is better explained by TRBJ1-1, so the J call may be wrong. The germline gives CDR1 WNHNN, CDR2 SYGVQD (reference sequence). CDR3 size: 14 residues.

This clonotype occurred many times. V gene TRBV6-5 combines with J gene TRBJ2-1; D gene unclear. The CDR3 is made up of 15 amino acids. Germline CDR1 reads MNHEY; CDR2 reads SVGAGI. The V gene lost 6 bases and the J gene lost 0 bases, with 12 bases spanning the gap. For the CDR3, the DNA is TGTGCCAGCAGAGACGTACCGACCTCCTACAATGAGCAGTTCTTC. It translates to CASRDVPTSYNEQFF.

This clonotype has just a few counts. V gene TRBV18 combines with J gene TRBJ2-1, with TRBD1 matching 11 bases. This CDR3 contains 17 residues. Germline V lookup: CDR1 KGHSH, CDR2 LQKENI. V lost 3 bases and J lost 3; bases outside the gene matches: 7. The CDR3 DNA reads TGTGCCAGCTCACCTCTCGGGACAGGGGGGCTCTACAATGAGCAGTTCTTC. Translation gives CASSPLGTGGLYNEQFF.

This chain connects TRBV5-4 to TRBJ1-2; possibly TRBD1 for D (6 bases). V lost 4 bases and J 7 bases, leaving 23 bases between the germline ends. The length of the CDR3 is 16 residues. Germline CDR1 and CDR2: SGHNT and YYREEE (reference sequence). CDR3 in amino acids: CASSLGGQAPIVGYTF. The CDR3 DNA reads TGTGCCAGCAGCCTTGGGGGACAAGCCCCTATAGTTGGCTACACCTTC.

A word on this clonotype: This may stem from a read error, because a much larger clone lies one nucleotide away. The CDR3 nucleotides are TGTGCCAGCTCACCAAGTGGAGTGACCGGGGAGCTGTTTTTT. Protein sequence: CASSPSGVTGELFF. The V call is TRBV18, the J call TRBJ2-2; D gene unclear. The CDR3 loop spans 14 amino acids. Per the germline V gene, CDR1 is KGHSH and CDR2 is LQKENI. Trimming removed 2 bases from V and 5 bases from J, with 9 bases in between.

This clonotype is termed medium-sized (0.01 to 0.1%). The chain joins TRBV6-5 to TRBJ2-1; maybe TRBD2 (5 bases). The V end lost 5 bases, the J end lost 10 bases, and 15 bases lay between the germline ends. Germline V CDR1 and CDR2: MNHEY, SVGAGI. CDR3 length equals 13 residues. The CDR3 sequence: CASSATRWEEQFF. The CDR3 DNA sequence: TGTGCCAGCAGTGCGACCCGCTGGGAGGAGCAGTTCTTC.

The genes are TRBV19 and TRBJ2-4; 10 nucleotides line up with TRBD1. The CDR3 covers 15 residues. J lost 6 bases, V lost 5 bases, and 7 bases had no gene match. Germline V gene lookup returns CDR1 LNHDA and CDR2 SQIVND (reference sequence). In nucleotides, the CDR3 is TGTGCCAGTAGTGTTGCCGGGACAGGGGTAAACATTCAGTACTTC. It translates to CASSVAGTGVNIQYF.

This clonotype counts as medium-sized. CDR3 protein: CSVEDLPAGGPDEQFF. The CDR3 nucleotides read TGCAGCGTTGAAGATCTACCAGCGGGGGGGCCGGATGAGCAGTTCTTC. This sequence joins TRBV29-1 and TRBJ2-1, with TRBD2 identical over 10 bases. The CDR3 has 16 residues. Germline V gives CDR1 SQVTM, CDR2 ANQGSEA. V shed 0 bases, J shed 8 bases, and the junction held 10 bases outside the gene matches.

V and J are TRBV20-1 and TRBJ2-1, with 13 nucleotides matching TRBD2. CDR1 and CDR2 (germline): DFQATT, SNEGSKA (reference sequence). The CDR3 loop spans 16 amino acids. J gave up 7 bases and V 0 bases, and 6 bases lay outside the gene matches. CDR3 sequence: CSARDFTSGGENEQFF. In nucleotides, the CDR3 is TGCAGTGCTAGAGATTTCACTAGCGGGGGGGAAAATGAGCAGTTCTTC.

The genes are TRBV6-5 and TRBJ1-2; TRBD1 matches 8 bases. This CDR3 has 16 amino acids. Looked up from germline, CDR1 is MNHEY and CDR2 is SVGAGI. With V trimmed by 5 bases and J by 4 bases, 12 bases remained unmatched. The chain's CDR3 is CASSRDRSYAGYGYTF. In DNA form, the CDR3 reads TGTGCCAGCAGTCGGGACAGGAGCTACGCGGGCTATGGCTACACCTTC.

This clonotype has only a few counts. The chain carries TRBV19 and TRBJ2-3; D gene ambiguous. CDR1 is LNHDA, CDR2 SQIVND, per germline (reference sequence). The CDR3 has 13 residues. V lost 2 bases and J 6 bases, leaving 9 bases between the germline ends. CDR3 loop: CASSIWLGDTQYF. The CDR3 DNA reads as TGTGCCAGTAGTATATGGTTGGGGGATACGCAGTATTTT.

This clonotype was detected once. The genes are TRBV11-1 and TRBJ1-4, with a tentative D call TRBD1 (6 bases). The CDR3 length is 14 residues. Trimming stripped 3 bases from V and 6 bases from J, with 11 bases between. Germline CDR1 reads SGHAT; CDR2 reads FQDESV (reference sequence). The CDR3 bases are TGTGCCAGCAGCTTTCGACAGGTGGATGAAAAACTGTTTTTT. Protein sequence: CASSFRQVDEKLFF.

V usage is TRBV6-5 and J usage is TRBJ2-7; 10 bases map to TRBD1. CDR3 length: 14 amino acids. With 6 bases clipped from V and 3 bases from J, the junction kept 5 bases outside the gene matches. Germline assignment: CDR1 MNHEY and CDR2 SVGAGI. CDR3 DNA sequence: TGTGCCAGCAGACCAGGGACAGGGGTCTACGAGCAGTACGTC. As protein: CASRPGTGVYEQYV.

This clonotype has only a few counts. The chain employs TRBV19 and TRBJ1-2, with 8 bases aligning to TRBD1. After removal of 7 bases from V and 7 bases from J, the junction contained 8 bases not matched to a gene. The germline V gene has CDR1 LNHDA and CDR2 SQIVND (reference sequence). The CDR3 sequence is 13 residues long. CDR3 in DNA: TGTGCCAGTAAAAAGGACAGGGAGTCTGGCTACACCTTC. It codes for CASKKDRESGYTF.

This chain joins TRBV5-1 and TRBJ2-3; 7 bases map to TRBD2. V shed 0 bases and J 4 bases; nucleotides not matched to a gene: 8. The germline V gene encodes CDR1 SGHRS and CDR2 YFSETQ. The CDR3 spans 16 residues. Here the CDR3 reads CASSLAVASGADTQYF. The CDR3, as DNA: TGCGCCAGCAGCTTGGCCGTGGCTAGCGGCGCAGATACGCAGTATTTT.

The V and J genes are TRBV6-5 and TRBJ2-7; D remains unclear. The ends were cut back, 2 bases at V and 0 bases at J, with 8 bases in the middle. Looked up from germline, CDR1 is MNHEY and CDR2 is SVGAGI. CDR3 length equals 14 residues. The CDR3 region is CASSYVADSYEQYV. As DNA, the CDR3 is TGTGCCAGCAGTTACGTGGCAGACTCCTACGAGCAGTACGTC.